This TCR beta chain was sequenced in a study of early stage breast cancer tumors. The overall study: Samples were sequenced at approximately 10-fold average coverage.

CDR1 is MNHNS and CDR2 is SASEGT in the germline V gene. The trim removed 4 bases at V and 2 bases at J, leaving 3 bases unmatched. There are 16 residues in the CDR3. Regarding this clone: No antigen is known for it.

Profiled with immunoSEQ multiplex PCR; TCRdb holds only in-frame clones, not every one. This repertoire shows about 28,000 clones, 80% found once; its top ten account for about 13%. Overall study results and limits: In most of the 16 patients, blood comparison separated tumor from normal breast.

The TCR was taken from a person aged 55 to 69 with breast cancer. This sequence joins TRBV6-1 and TRBJ2-3, with 13 bases identical to TRBD2. Sequenced sample: blood. The CDR3 DNA follows: TGTGCCAGCAGTGGAGGACTAGCGGGGGCCACAGATACGCAGTATTTT. Translating it yields CASSGGLAGATDTQYF.